This TCR beta chain came from a study of T cells in Graves' hyperthyroidism and ophthalmopathy. Researchers took RNA transcripts and amplified the TCR beta CDR3 regions from them. Initially, a first-round RT-PCR of the TCR CDR3 employed the HTBI primer set. TCRdb reprocessed the multiplex PCR reads via MiXCR and lists one record per CDR3 protein. The table includes hundreds of thousands of distinct CDR3 sequences, 35% to 55% detected once. Germline-derived CDR1 and CDR2 are MDHEN and SYDVKM. CDR3 length: 15 residues. Study results and caveats: Blood also showed most of the thyroid clonotypes that were expanded above 0.001. The authors' 13 V-J model separated ophthalmopathy from stable hyperthyroidism.

Regarding this clonotype: As yet, its antigen is unknown. Given a much more abundant clone one base away, this may be a read error.

The sequenced material came from peripheral blood or thyroid tissue (not recorded which). The sequence derives from a woman younger than 30 with Graves' hyperthyroidism. This chain joins TRBV28 and TRBJ1-4; D gene unclear. This CDR3 reads CATSVSLRKYERLFF. The CDR3 DNA sequence: TGTGCCACCAGCGTCAGCCTGCGGAAGTATGAAAGACTGTTTTTT.